The 23 T cell receptor beta chains reported below all come from one sample, sequenced in a study of T cells in Graves' hyperthyroidism and ophthalmopathy. RNA transcripts yielded amplified TCR beta CDR3 regions. The primer set for the first-round RT-PCR of the TCR CDR3 was HTBI. From the multiplex PCR reads, TCRdb called clonotypes with MiXCR, one entry per CDR3 protein. Among approximately 320,000 distinct CDR3 sequences listed, roughly 17% were seen once. The specimen sequenced was blood. The receptors stem from a man aged 25 to 45 with Graves' hyperthyroidism.

Ten or more counts support this clonotype. The J gene is TRBJ2-3, the V gene TRBV3-1; 11 nucleotides align to TRBD1. Germline lookup yields CDR1 LGHDT and CDR2 YNNKEL (reference sequence). The CDR3 loop spans 15 amino acids. V was clipped by 4 bases and J by 2 bases; unmatched bases: 2. CDR3 residues: CASSRDRGDTDTQYF. The DNA for the CDR3 is TGTGCCAGCAGCCGGGACAGGGGGGACACAGATACGCAGTATTTT.

CDR3 sequence: CASSSRTSGIRIGTDTQYF. The CDR3 DNA follows: TGCGCCAGCAGCTCCAGGACTAGCGGGATAAGGATCGGTACAGATACGCAGTATTTT. This chain links TRBV5-1 with TRBJ2-3, with 12 bases matching TRBD2. The CDR3 spans 19 residues. CDR1 and CDR2 (germline): SGHRS, YFSETQ. J gave up 3 bases and V 3 bases, and 14 bases lay outside the gene matches. Variable domain in full (rest from reference TRBV5-1 and TRBJ2-3): KAGVTQTPRYLIKTRGQQVTLSCSPISGHRSVSWYQQTPGQGLQFLFEYFSETQRNKGNFPGRFSGRQFSNSRSEMNVSTLELGDSALYLCASSSRTSGIRIGTDTQYFGPGTRLTVL.

The CDR3 nucleotides read TGCGCCAGCAGTCGGGAGGGCCGGGCGGACACTGAAGCTTTCTTT. Protein sequence: CASSREGRADTEAFF. V and J are TRBV5-1 and TRBJ1-1; D ambiguous. Trimming took 5 bases from V and 3 from J, leaving 17 bases between them. The CDR3 covers 15 residues. The germline CDR1 and CDR2 sequences are SGHRS and YFSETQ.

This clonotype was counted at least ten times. The V gene is TRBV12-3 or TRBV12-4, the J gene TRBJ2-3, with 9 bases identical to TRBD1. With 5 bases clipped from V and 0 bases from J, the junction kept 6 bases outside the gene matches. The CDR3 sequence is 16 residues long. CDR3 protein: CASSHTGQGSTDTQYF. The CDR3 DNA sequence: TGTGCCAGCAGTCATACGGGACAGGGAAGCACAGATACGCAGTATTTT.

Concerning this clonotype: One end of the junction is discordant with germline, which a read error may explain. The V call is TRBV28, the J call TRBJ1-4; 11 bases line up with TRBD1. The CDR3 has 15 residues. Germline V gene data show CDR1 as MDHEN and CDR2 as SYDVKM. The CDR3 nucleotides read TGTGTCAGCAGTTACCCCGGGACAGGGGGTGAAAAACTGTTTTTT. This sequence encodes CVSSYPGTGGEKLFF.

This clonotype has ten or more counts. The rearrangement joins TRBV3-1 to TRBJ2-1, with a weak D call TRBD1 (6 bases). V was trimmed by 3 bases and J by 14 bases, leaving 17 bases between them. Germline CDR1 and CDR2: LGHDT and YNNKEL (reference sequence). CDR3 length: 13 residues. CDR3 region: CASSHVNRVIEFF. CDR3 nucleotide sequence: TGTGCCAGCAGCCACGTTAACAGGGTAATCGAGTTCTTC.

The genes are TRBV9 and TRBJ2-1; 15 positions agree with TRBD2. This CDR3 has 18 residues. V trimming: 0 bases; J trimming: 9 bases; junction bases outside the gene matches: 10. Germline CDR1 is SGDLS and CDR2 is YYNGEE. The CDR3 region is CASSVAPWTSGRASEQFF. In nucleotides, the CDR3 is TGTGCCAGCAGCGTAGCCCCGTGGACTAGCGGGAGGGCCAGTGAGCAGTTCTTC.

This clonotype has at least ten counts. The gene calls are TRBV11-2 and TRBJ2-7; D is ambiguous. Germline V gene data show CDR1 as SGHAT and CDR2 as FQNNGV. The CDR3 is 14 amino acids. Trimming pared 0 bases from V and 4 bases from J, leaving 10 bases between. The CDR3 spells CASSLESSRYEQYF. As DNA, the CDR3 is TGTGCCAGCAGCTTAGAAAGTAGCCGGTACGAGCAGTACTTC.

A word on this clonotype: Given a much more abundant clone one base away, this may be a read error. The J gene is TRBJ2-7, the V gene TRBV20-1, with D possibly TRBD2 on 6 matching bases. The germline CDR1 and CDR2 sequences are DFQATT and SNEGSKA (reference sequence). Trimming shortened V by 0 bases and J by 2 bases, and 26 bases separated the two germline ends. CDR3 length: 19 residues. The CDR3 loop reads CSARDPETGGTPLAYEQYF. For the CDR3, the DNA is TGCAGTGCTAGAGATCCAGAGACTGGCGGGACCCCGCTAGCCTACGAGCAGTACTTC.

This chain connects TRBV5-1 to TRBJ2-4; 8 bases map to TRBD1. The CDR3 runs to 15 residues. Unmatched junction bases numbered 16, after V lost 9 bases and J lost 8 bases. Germline V gene data show CDR1 as SGHRS and CDR2 as YFSETQ. The CDR3: CATTPRDRPRDIQYF. The CDR3 nucleotides are TGCGCCACTACCCCCCGGGACAGGCCGAGGGACATTCAGTACTTC.

This clonotype was found many times. The chain carries TRBV6-1 and TRBJ1-1, with 8 bases identical to TRBD1. CDR1 is MNHNS, CDR2 SASEGT, per germline. V shed 5 bases, J shed 0 bases, and the junction held 17 bases outside the gene matches. There are 19 residues in the CDR3. CDR3 sequence reads: CASSSTPYDRGLMNTEAFF. DNA for the CDR3: TGTGCCAGCAGTTCAACACCCTACGACAGGGGTTTGATGAACACTGAAGCTTTCTTT.

This clonotype was seen more than once but under ten times. The chain uses TRBV9 and TRBJ2-1; weak D call: TRBD1 (6 bases). The CDR3 spans 15 residues. CDR1 and CDR2 from the germline V gene are SGDLS and YYNGEE. V was pared by 4 bases and J by 0 bases, with 11 bases between. Written as DNA, the CDR3 is TGTGCCAGCAGCCCGCAAGGGGGCTCCTACAATGAGCAGTTCTTC. Translated: CASSPQGGSYNEQFF.

This clonotype was recorded at least ten times. This sequence joins TRBV27 and TRBJ2-7; 12 positions agree with TRBD2. Trimming at V came to 5 bases and at J to 4 bases, leaving 15 bases not matched to a gene. Germline CDR1 and CDR2: MNHEY and SMNVEV (reference sequence). The CDR3 is made up of 18 amino acids. CDR3 sequence: CASSPLGLAGPWDYEQYF. The CDR3 DNA follows: TGTGCCAGCAGTCCCCTAGGACTAGCGGGACCCTGGGATTACGAGCAGTACTTC.

V and J are TRBV24-1 and TRBJ2-3, with TRBD2 matching 8 bases. The ends lost 3 bases at V and 0 bases at J; junction bases unmatched: 7. CDR1 KGHDR and CDR2 SFDVKD come from the germline V gene. The CDR3 extends over 17 amino acids. The CDR3 DNA follows: TGTGCCACCAGTGATGTAAGCGGGGGATCTAGCACAGATACGCAGTATTTT. Amino acid sequence: CATSDVSGGSSTDTQYF.

A few counts support this clonotype. The chain links TRBV5-1 to TRBJ2-1; D is perhaps TRBD1 (6 bases). Germline assignment: CDR1 SGHRS and CDR2 YFSETQ. CDR3 size: 13 residues. V was clipped by 4 bases and J by 5 bases, with 10 bases between them. The CDR3 nucleotides are TGCGCCAGCAGCGGCTCAGGGGACAATGAGCAGTTCTTC. Its translation is CASSGSGDNEQFF.

About this clonotype itself: This could be a read error, since a much larger clone is one nucleotide away. This chain links TRBV5-5 with TRBJ2-5, with D unresolved. The CDR3 length is 16 residues. Per the germline V gene, CDR1 is SGHKS and CDR2 is YYEKEE (reference sequence). The chain's CDR3 is CASSTHPTPSQETPYF. CDR3 nucleotide sequence: TGTGCCAGCAGTACCCACCCGACCCCCAGCCAAGAGACCCCGTACTTC. Looking up the rest from reference TRBV5-5 and TRBJ2-5 gives the full variable domain: DAGVTQSPTHLIKTRGQQVTLRCSPISGHKSVSWYQQVLGQGPQFIFQYYEKEERGRGNFPDRFSARQFPNYSSELNVNALLLGDSALYLCASSTHPTPSQETPYFGPGTRLLVL.

This clonotype was counted ten times or more. The chain carries TRBV7-2 and TRBJ2-2; 10 bases agree with TRBD2. The germline CDR1 and CDR2 sequences are SGHTA and FQGNSA. J was trimmed by 4 bases and V by 3 bases; bases with no gene match: 14. The CDR3 is 19 amino acids. CDR3 loop: CASSFFYSGRTSSTGELFF. CDR3 coding DNA: TGTGCCAGCAGCTTTTTCTATAGCGGGAGGACCTCGAGCACCGGGGAGCTGTTTTTT. The variable domain in full, completed from reference TRBV7-2 and TRBJ2-2, reads GAGVSQSPSNKVTEKGKDVELRCDPISGHTALYWYRQSLGQGLEFLIYFQGNSAPDKSGLPSDRFSAERTGGSVSTLTIQRTQQEDSAVYLCASSFFYSGRTSSTGELFFGEGSRLTVL.

A few counts support this clonotype. This chain links TRBV7-9 with TRBJ2-1, with D perhaps matching TRBD1 (6 bases). Germline CDR1 SEHNR, CDR2 FQNEAQ (reference sequence). The ends were cut back, 9 bases at V and 0 bases at J, with 12 bases in the middle. This CDR3 comprises 14 residues. The CDR3 is CASRTAASYNEQFF. For the CDR3, the DNA is TGTGCCAGTCGGACAGCCGCCTCCTACAATGAGCAGTTCTTC.

This clonotype was counted many times. This chain joins TRBV24-1 and TRBJ2-5, with 7 bases that match TRBD1. There are 14 residues in the CDR3. V shed 5 bases, J shed 2 bases, and the junction held 4 bases outside the gene matches. Germline V lookup: CDR1 KGHDR, CDR2 SFDVKD. The CDR3 reads CATSGRGSQETQYF. CDR3 in DNA: TGTGCCACCAGTGGCAGGGGGTCACAAGAGACCCAGTACTTC.

This clonotype occurred many times. The V call is TRBV3-1, the J call TRBJ1-4, with TRBD1 matching 9 bases. The germline gives CDR1 LGHDT, CDR2 YNNKEL (reference sequence). The trim removed 1 base at V and 7 bases at J, leaving 1 base unmatched. The CDR3 spans 14 residues. The CDR3 DNA sequence: TGTGCCAGCAGCCAAGGACAGGGGGTTGAAAAACTGTTTTTT. This encodes CASSQGQGVEKLFF.

This clonotype was observed at least ten times. The rearrangement joins TRBV28 to TRBJ2-7, with D perhaps TRBD2 (6 bases). V was clipped by 5 bases and J by 1 base, with 12 bases between them. The CDR3 spans 14 residues. Germline V gene data show CDR1 as MDHEN and CDR2 as SYDVKM. The chain's CDR3 is CASSPRDFSYEQYF. The CDR3 nucleotides read TGTGCCAGCAGTCCTAGGGACTTTTCCTACGAGCAGTACTTC.

A remark on this clonotype: A much larger clonotype is one base distant, so this may be a read error. This sequence joins TRBV4-1 and TRBJ2-2; possible D gene TRBD1, 5 bases. V was clipped by 1 base and J by 4 bases, with 10 bases between them. CDR1 is MGHRA and CDR2 is YSYEKL in the germline V gene. This CDR3 contains 15 residues. The CDR3 region has the DNA TGCGCCAGCAGCCAAGTTGGGGCGCTCACCGGGGAGCTGTTTTTT. Encoded protein: CASSQVGALTGELFF.

The chain recombines TRBV11-3 with TRBJ1-3; D is possibly TRBD1 (5 bases). V was trimmed by 7 bases and J by 1 base, leaving 17 bases between them. The CDR3 consists of 16 residues. Germline assignment: CDR1 SGHNT and CDR2 YENEEA. The CDR3 DNA sequence: TGTGCCAGCACCCTGTCGGGGACGCTATCTGGAAACACCATATATTTT. Translating it yields CASTLSGTLSGNTIYF.